The 9 T cell receptor beta chains listed next were all sequenced from one sample in a study of blood T cell repertoires in COVID-19. TCRdb's table, derived via immunoSEQ multiplex PCR, lists solely in-frame clones and lacks some. The sample lists around 24,000 clones; over 70% were seen once. Specimen: peripheral blood. The receptor source for this set is a middle-aged man with active or convalescent COVID-19.

The V call is TRBV6-5, the J call TRBJ2-2; weak D call: TRBD2 (6 bases). This CDR3 region has 15 residues. V shed 7 bases and J shed 8 bases, with 20 bases lying between them. Germline-derived CDR1 and CDR2 are MNHEY and SVGAGI. DNA of the CDR3: TGTGCCAGCAAGGACGAGGCGACTAGATGGGGGGAGCTGTTTTTT. It codes for CASKDEATRWGELFF.

This chain connects TRBV2 to TRBJ1-1; 7 bases fit TRBD1. V was clipped by 10 bases and J by 8 bases; unmatched bases: 19. Germline V gives CDR1 SNHLY, CDR2 FYNNEI. The CDR3 is 15 residues long. Here the CDR3 reads CATGDGGVNRGEAFF. CDR3 DNA: TGTGCCACTGGGGATGGGGGTGTGAACAGGGGAGAAGCTTTCTTT. The variable domain in full, with the rest retrieved from reference TRBV2 and TRBJ1-1, is EPEVTQTPSHQVTQMGQEVILRCVPISNHLYFYWYRQILGQKVEFLVSFYNNEISEKSEIFDDQFSVERPDGSNFTLKIRSTKLEDSAMYFCATGDGGVNRGEAFFGQGTRLTVV.

This clone has just one count. V usage is TRBV4-1 and J usage is TRBJ2-3, with D perhaps TRBD2 (6 bases). Germline values: CDR1 MGHRA, CDR2 YSYEKL. Trimming removed 3 bases from V and 11 bases from J, with 12 bases in between. The CDR3 is 12 residues long. The CDR3 is CASSQPLARQYF. DNA for the CDR3: TGCGCCAGCAGCCAGCCCCTAGCGAGGCAGTATTTT.

This chain uses TRBV6-6 with TRBJ2-7, with TRBD2 matching over 8 bases. Trimming cost V 2 bases and J 3 bases; bases outside gene matches: 3. This CDR3 spans 14 amino acids. The germline CDR1 and CDR2 sequences are MNHNY and SVGAGI (reference sequence). The CDR3 loop reads CASSYVAGGYEQYF. The DNA of the CDR3 is TGTGCCAGCAGTTACGTTGCGGGGGGCTACGAGCAGTACTTC.

A single count supports this clone. The rearrangement joins TRBV14 to TRBJ1-2, with D hard to call. The V gene lost 2 bases and the J gene lost 4 bases, with 8 bases spanning the gap. Germline CDR1 and CDR2: SGHDN and FVKESK. This CDR3 has 13 residues. CDR3 bases: TGTGCCAGCAGCCAAACGAGGTCCTATGGCTACACCTTC. Translation gives CASSQTRSYGYTF.

V usage is TRBV10-3 and J usage is TRBJ2-5; possible D gene TRBD2, 6 bases. Germline lookup yields CDR1 ENHRY and CDR2 SYGVKD. V was trimmed by 3 bases and J by 6 bases, leaving 14 bases between them. The CDR3 contains 14 residues. Written as DNA, the CDR3 is TGTGCCATCAGTGAAATCTCGGCGGGGAAGACCCAGTACTTC. Its translation: CAISEISAGKTQYF.

The genes are TRBV28 and TRBJ1-5; the D gene is possibly TRBD1 (6 bases). The germline V gene encodes CDR1 MDHEN and CDR2 SYDVKM. CDR3 length: 13 amino acids. Trimming left V 5 bases short and J 7 bases short, with 12 bases between. CDR3 nucleotide sequence: TGTGCCAGCAGTAGGGGGTCAGGACAGCCCCAGCATTTT. Translating gives CASSRGSGQPQHF.

V usage is TRBV2 and J usage is TRBJ2-5; D might be TRBD1 (5 bases). CDR1 and CDR2 (germline): SNHLY, FYNNEI. The V end was cut by 4 bases, the J end by 2 bases, with 8 bases between. This CDR3 comprises 13 residues. For the CDR3, the DNA is TGTGCCAGCAGTGGAGACAGACAAGAGACCCAGTACTTC. Amino acids: CASSGDRQETQYF.

V usage is TRBV5-1 and J usage is TRBJ2-2; TRBD2 matches 10 bases. The germline V gene has CDR1 SGHRS and CDR2 YFSETQ. V dropped 2 bases and J dropped 6; count of bases not matched to a gene: 4. The CDR3 has 15 amino acids. For the CDR3, the DNA is TGCGCCAGCAGCTTTAAAGCGGGAGGGGCCGGGGAGCTGTTTTTT. Its protein is CASSFKAGGAGELFF.